This entry describes one T cell receptor beta chain. The CDR3 consists of 13 residues. Germline assignment: CDR1 SQVTM and CDR2 ANQGSEA. Trimming took 4 bases from V and 2 from J, leaving 12 bases between them. This sample is part of a study of blood T cell repertoires in COVID-19. In the authors' workflow: Estimates of nucleated cell counts were drawn from the amplification of reference gene primers. TCRdb's copy holds only in-frame clones and misses some; the assay was immunoSEQ multiplex PCR. The V and J calls and the clone size are those of that table, but D and trimming were determined from the DNA. This repertoire shows over 200,000 clones, under 90% found once; its top ten account for more than 5.5%.

J is TRBJ2-7 and V is TRBV29-1; D might be TRBD2 (6 bases). The sample consisted of peripheral blood. The TCR originated in a man older than 75 with acute or convalescent COVID-19. This chain's CDR3 is CSVVTAGPYEQYF. The CDR3 region has the DNA TGCAGCGTTGTAACTGCGGGGCCCTACGAGCAGTACTTC.